These 16 T cell receptor beta chains came from one sample sequenced in a study of shared clonotypes between healthy human individuals. Terminally differentiated effector memory CD45RA+ cells were excluded from the naive CD8 cells, which were CD45RO-negative and positively selected for CCR7. Profiled with immunoSEQ multiplex PCR; TCRdb holds only in-frame clones, not every one. This table has hundreds of thousands of clones, about 97% appearing once. Input material: naive CD8+ T cells sorted from blood. These receptor sequences come from a man aged 25-45 years in good health.

Here the CDR3 DNA reads TGCAGCGTTGAAGGTCTCCCTAGGGAGCAGTTCTTC. Its protein product is CSVEGLPREQFF. This rearrangement joins TRBV29-1 to TRBJ2-1; no clear D gene. Per germline, CDR1 SQVTM and CDR2 ANQGSEA. CDR3 length: 12 residues. Trimming shortened V by 1 base and J by 10 bases, and 11 bases separated the two germline ends.

The chain couples TRBV11-2 to TRBJ1-6; weak D call: TRBD1 (5 bases). V lost 0 bases and J lost 5, with 14 bases in between. Germline V gene lookup returns CDR1 SGHAT and CDR2 FQNNGV. This CDR3 contains 17 residues. The CDR3 here is CASSLDSLGVNNSPLHF. In nucleotides, the CDR3 is TGTGCCAGCAGCTTAGATTCTTTGGGGGTTAATAATTCACCCCTCCACTTT.

This chain uses TRBV27 with TRBJ2-5; a weak D match, TRBD2 (5 bases). CDR3 length: 15 amino acids. The V gene lost 5 bases and the J gene lost 2 bases, with 15 bases spanning the gap. Germline V gene data show CDR1 as MNHEY and CDR2 as SMNVEV (reference sequence). CDR3 in amino acids: CASSITLGRQETQYF. In DNA, the CDR3 is TGTGCCAGCAGTATCACCTTAGGGAGACAAGAGACCCAGTACTTC.

A note on this clone: In the same sample, other DNA sequences code for this CDR3. The V gene is TRBV5-8, the J gene TRBJ1-1; D is perhaps TRBD1 (5 bases). The CDR3 covers 14 residues. Germline V CDR1 and CDR2: SGHTS, YDEGEE. V lost 4 bases and J lost 3, with 13 bases in between. The CDR3 DNA is TGTGCCAGCAGCCTCAGGGAAGGGGACACTGAAGCTTTCTTT. Its translation: CASSLREGDTEAFF.

Concerning this clone: The identical CDR3 is also encoded by other nucleotide sequences in the sample. The rearrangement links TRBV28 to TRBJ2-3; a weak D match, TRBD1 (6 bases). Germline loops: CDR1 MDHEN, CDR2 SYDVKM. V lost 4 bases and J lost 3, with 8 bases in between. The CDR3 has 13 residues. Written as DNA, the CDR3 is TGTGCCAGCAGTTCACAGGGTACAGATACGCAGTATTTT. Translating gives CASSSQGTDTQYF.

V gene TRBV7-9 combines with J gene TRBJ2-3; 14 nucleotides agree with TRBD2. V was pared by 8 bases and J by 5 bases, with 3 bases of the junction left unmatched. The CDR3 spans 14 residues. CDR1 SEHNR and CDR2 FQNEAQ come from the germline V gene (reference sequence). The CDR3 coding sequence is TGTGCCAGCGGAGGGACTAGCGGGAGAGATACGCAGTATTTT. This encodes CASGGTSGRDTQYF.

This clone was observed a single time. The chain couples TRBV14 to TRBJ2-6; D is possibly TRBD1 (5 bases). Trimming stripped 3 bases from V and 0 bases from J, with 15 bases between. This CDR3 has 18 residues. From germline, CDR1 is SGHDN and CDR2 FVKESK. The CDR3 nucleotides are TGTGCCAGCAGCCATCTGGGGCAGGAAACCTCTGGGGCCAACGTCCTGACTTTC. It is translated as CASSHLGQETSGANVLTF.

This rearrangement joins TRBV28 to TRBJ2-1, with no clear D. The CDR3 runs to 11 residues. From germline, CDR1 is MDHEN and CDR2 SYDVKM. Trimming removed 5 bases at V and 5 bases at J, with 4 bases between. This CDR3 is CASSIDNEQFF. The CDR3 coding sequence is TGTGCCAGCAGTATCGACAATGAGCAGTTCTTC.

The chain is built from TRBV5-8 and TRBJ2-1; possible D gene TRBD1, 5 bases. Germline V CDR1 and CDR2: SGHTS, YDEGEE. V was cut by 5 bases and J by 10 bases, with 22 bases left in between. The CDR3 extends over 15 amino acids. The CDR3 region is CASSFDSSPLGEQFF. In DNA form, the CDR3 reads TGTGCCAGCAGTTTTGACAGCAGTCCCTTGGGGGAGCAGTTCTTC.

The chain has TRBV10-2 and TRBJ2-7, with D unclear. V was trimmed by 2 bases and J by 5 bases, leaving 10 bases between them. Germline values: CDR1 WSHSY, CDR2 SAAADI. The CDR3 has 13 residues. CDR3 in amino acids: CASSELPSHEQYF. The CDR3, as DNA: TGCGCCAGCAGTGAGCTCCCCAGTCACGAGCAGTACTTC.

This chain links TRBV11-3 with TRBJ2-5; D uncertain. CDR1 and CDR2 from the germline V gene are SGHNT and YENEEA. Trimming shortened V by 4 bases and J by 5 bases, and 5 bases separated the two germline ends. The CDR3 contains 11 residues. The CDR3 is CASSSAETQYF. CDR3 nucleotide sequence: TGTGCCAGCAGCTCGGCGGAGACCCAGTACTTC.

The rearrangement joins TRBV28 to TRBJ2-6; tentatively, D is TRBD1 or TRBD2 (5 bases each). Looked up from germline, CDR1 is MDHEN and CDR2 is SYDVKM. With 6 bases removed from V and 0 bases from J, the gap between germline ends came to 27 bases. This CDR3 is built from 21 residues. The CDR3 loop reads CASSLNPQGVSSSSGANVLTF. CDR3 bases: TGTGCCAGCAGCTTAAACCCTCAGGGAGTATCCTCTAGCTCTGGGGCCAACGTCCTGACTTTC.

The chain employs TRBV6-5 and TRBJ1-1; D possibly corresponds to TRBD1 (6 bases). Trimming removed 6 bases from V and 0 bases from J, with 14 bases in between. The CDR3 sequence is 15 residues long. Germline CDR1 reads MNHEY; CDR2 reads SVGAGI. CDR3 region: CASSSYRELNTEAFF. CDR3 DNA sequence: TGTGCCAGCAGCTCCTACAGGGAGCTGAACACTGAAGCTTTCTTT.

This rearrangement joins TRBV5-1 to TRBJ1-5, with 10 bases that match TRBD1. Per germline, CDR1 SGHRS and CDR2 YFSETQ. The J segment lost 7 bases and the V segment lost 4 bases, leaving 11 bases of the junction unmatched. The CDR3 consists of 16 residues. CDR3 loop: CASSREGQGYGQPQHF. In DNA, the CDR3 is TGCGCCAGCAGCCGCGAGGGACAGGGGTACGGCCAGCCCCAGCATTTT.

The chain joins TRBV7-9 to TRBJ2-7; D might be TRBD2 (6 bases). CDR3 size: 14 residues. Between the trimmed V and J ends, which lost 3 bases and 4 bases, there was a span of 13 bases. The germline V gene encodes CDR1 SEHNR and CDR2 FQNEAQ (reference sequence). As DNA, the CDR3 is TGTGCCAGCAGCTTGGTAGCGGAACTGTACGAGCAGTACTTC. Protein sequence: CASSLVAELYEQYF. Combining the CDR3 with reference TRBV7-9 and TRBJ2-7 gives the whole variable domain DTGVSQNPRHKITKRGQNVTFRCDPISEHNRLYWYRQTLGQGPEFLTYFQNEAQLEKSRLLSDRFSAERPKGSFSTLEIQRTEQGDSAMYLCASSLVAELYEQYFGPGTRLTVT.

Here the CDR3 DNA reads TGCGCCAGCAGCTTGGCCCTACACAATGAGCAGTTCTTC. Amino acid sequence: CASSLALHNEQFF. The chain links TRBV5-1 to TRBJ2-1; no firm D call. Trimming cost V 0 bases and J 5 bases, with 6 bases left between them. Germline V gives CDR1 SGHRS, CDR2 YFSETQ. The CDR3 covers 13 residues.